The rows below give T cell receptor beta chains drawn from one sample of a study of shared clonotypes between healthy human individuals. Libraries were prepared by immunoSEQ multiplex PCR; TCRdb keeps only in-frame clonotypes and omits some of them. The sample consists of around 2.5 million clones, over 85% of them appearing once. The material sequenced was naive CD4+ T cells from PBMCs. These receptors were collected from a man younger than 35 in good health. Some clones in this sample may be carry-over from other donors' samples. Both conserved end residues are part of each CDR3. The D gene is left open where the match is weak. Rows may omit the clone size; those that give it use once, few, many or a size class.

j_call	clone_size	d_call	v_call	cdr3_aa	cdr3_nt
TRBJ2-7	-	TRBD1	TRBV9	CASSVAGTGGEQYF	TGTGCCAGCAGCGTTGCCGGGACAGGGGGGGAGCAGTACTTC
TRBJ1-1	few	-	TRBV4-1	CASSQVGWRAFF	TGCGCCAGCAGCCAAGTGGGGTGGAGGGCTTTCTTT
TRBJ2-7	-	-	TRBV28	CASRREYEQYF	TGTGCCAGCCGCAGGGAGTACGAGCAGTACTTC
TRBJ2-7	-	-	TRBV11-3	CASSSNMGEQYF	TGTGCCAGCAGCTCTAATATGGGCGAGCAGTACTTC
TRBJ2-5	-	-	TRBV4-3	CASSQEVSTLRAQYF	TGCGCCAGCAGCCAAGAAGTCAGCACGCTGAGAGCCCAGTACTTC
TRBJ1-1	-	TRBD1	TRBV18	CASSPTGQGANTEAFF	TGTGCCAGCTCACCGACGGGACAGGGGGCCAACACTGAAGCTTTCTTT
TRBJ2-4	-	-	TRBV15	CATSRSGSGKNIQYF	TGTGCCACCAGCAGATCAGGGTCGGGTAAAAACATTCAGTACTTC
TRBJ1-2	-	-	TRBV5-1	CASSLFHTPDRDYGYTF	TGCGCCAGCAGCTTATTCCATACTCCTGACCGGGACTATGGCTACACCTTC
TRBJ2-1	-	TRBD2	TRBV5-1	CASSLELAGANEQFF	TGCGCCAGCAGCTTGGAACTAGCGGGAGCAAATGAGCAGTTCTTC
TRBJ1-1	-	-	TRBV28	CASSGGVAEAFF	TGTGCCAGCAGTGGGGGGGTCGCTGAAGCTTTCTTT
TRBJ1-2	once	-	TRBV28	CASRLTGSHTF	TGTGCCAGCAGGTTGACAGGATCTCACACCTTC
TRBJ2-5	-	TRBD2	TRBV28	CASSLISSGQETQYF	TGTGCCAGCAGTTTAATCTCTAGCGGCCAAGAGACCCAGTACTTC
TRBJ2-1	-	-	TRBV27	CASTPYHRGQFF	TGTGCCAGCACCCCTTATCATCGGGGGCAGTTCTTC
TRBJ2-7	-	TRBD1	TRBV27	CASSNRQGFSYEQYF	TGTGCCAGCAGTAACCGACAGGGGTTCTCCTACGAGCAGTACTTC
TRBJ1-3	-	TRBD1	TRBV6-6	CASRDRATGNTIYF	TGTGCCAGCAGGGACAGGGCTACTGGAAACACCATATATTTT
TRBJ1-2	-	TRBD1	TRBV7-2	CASSQGTGANYGYTF	TGTGCCAGCAGCCAGGGGACAGGTGCGAACTATGGCTACACCTTC